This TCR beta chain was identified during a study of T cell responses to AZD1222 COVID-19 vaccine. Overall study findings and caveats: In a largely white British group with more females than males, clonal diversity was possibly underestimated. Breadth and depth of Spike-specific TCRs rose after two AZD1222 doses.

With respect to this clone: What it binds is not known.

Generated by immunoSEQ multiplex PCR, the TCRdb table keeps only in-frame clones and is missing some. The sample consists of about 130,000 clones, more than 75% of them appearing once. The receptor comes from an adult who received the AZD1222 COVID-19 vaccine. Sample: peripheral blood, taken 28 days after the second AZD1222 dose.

The CDR3 loop reads CASSLIGADTQYF. CDR3 coding DNA: TGTGCCAGCAGCTTAATCGGGGCAGATACGCAGTATTTT. The J gene is TRBJ2-3, the V gene TRBV7-2; D perhaps matches TRBD2 (5 bases). V dropped 2 bases and J dropped 4 bases, with 7 bases sitting between them. Germline-derived CDR1 and CDR2 are SGHTA and FQGNSA. There are 13 residues in the CDR3. Supplemented by reference TRBV7-2 and TRBJ2-3, the full variable domain reads GAGVSQSPSNKVTEKGKDVELRCDPISGHTALYWYRQSLGQGLEFLIYFQGNSAPDKSGLPSDRFSAERTGGSVSTLTIQRTQQEDSAVYLCASSLIGADTQYFGPGTRLTVL.